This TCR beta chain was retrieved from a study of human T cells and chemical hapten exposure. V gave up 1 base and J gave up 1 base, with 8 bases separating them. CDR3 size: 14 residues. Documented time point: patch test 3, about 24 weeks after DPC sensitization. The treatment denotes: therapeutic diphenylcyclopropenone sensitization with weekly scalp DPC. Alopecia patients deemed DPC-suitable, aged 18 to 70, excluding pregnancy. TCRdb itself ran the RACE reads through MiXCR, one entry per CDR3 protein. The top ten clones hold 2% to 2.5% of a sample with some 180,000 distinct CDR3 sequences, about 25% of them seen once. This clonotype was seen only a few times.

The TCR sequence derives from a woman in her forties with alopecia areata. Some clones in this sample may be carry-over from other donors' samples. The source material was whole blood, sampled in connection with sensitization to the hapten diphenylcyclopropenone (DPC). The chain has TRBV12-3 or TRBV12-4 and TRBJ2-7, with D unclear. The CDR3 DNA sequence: TGTGCCAGCAGTTTAGGGCTTTCATCCTACGAGCAGTACTTC. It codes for CASSLGLSSYEQYF.